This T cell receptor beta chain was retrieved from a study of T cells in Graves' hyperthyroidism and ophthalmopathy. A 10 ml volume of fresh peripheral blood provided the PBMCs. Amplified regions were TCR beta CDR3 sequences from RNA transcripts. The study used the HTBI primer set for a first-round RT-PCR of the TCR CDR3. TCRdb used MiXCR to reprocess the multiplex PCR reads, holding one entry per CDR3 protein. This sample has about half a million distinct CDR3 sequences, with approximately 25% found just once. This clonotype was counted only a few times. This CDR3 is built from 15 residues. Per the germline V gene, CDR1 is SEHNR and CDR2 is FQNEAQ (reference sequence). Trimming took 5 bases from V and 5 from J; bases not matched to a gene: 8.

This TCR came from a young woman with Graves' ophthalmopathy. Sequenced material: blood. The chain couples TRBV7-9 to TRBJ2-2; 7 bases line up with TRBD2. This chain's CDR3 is CASSPTGGKTGELFF. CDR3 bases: TGTGCCAGCAGCCCCACCGGGGGGAAGACCGGGGAGCTGTTTTTT.